Below are 24 T cell receptor beta chains sequenced from a single sample in a study of cytomegalovirus exposure and HLA in healthy donors. The PCR was carried out with 60 Vbeta primers and 13 Jbeta primers. The table came from immunoSEQ multiplex PCR; TCRdb's copy has only in-frame clones and leaves some out. The data hold 150,000 or so clones, with about three quarters observed a single time. Material for sequencing was PBMCs. All receptors come from a man aged 40-50 years in good health and CMV-seropositive.

This clone was picked up a small number of times. This rearrangement joins TRBV5-6 to TRBJ2-2; D uncertain. The V end was cut by 2 bases, the J end by 4 bases, with 6 bases between. Germline lookup yields CDR1 SGHDT and CDR2 YYEEEE. The CDR3 has 13 amino acids. The chain's CDR3 is CASSFILTGELFF. The DNA for the CDR3 is TGTGCCAGCAGCTTTATTCTCACCGGGGAGCTGTTTTTT. The full variable domain, completed using reference TRBV5-6 and TRBJ2-2, is DAGVTQSPTHLIKTRGQQVTLRCSPKSGHDTVSWYQQALGQGPQFIFQYYEEEERQRGNFPDRFSGHQFPNYSSELNVNALLLGDSALYLCASSFILTGELFFGEGSRLTVL.

This clone has only one observation. In DNA, the CDR3 is TGTGCCAGCAGTGGGACAGGGGGCCGCGGCTACACCTTC. As protein: CASSGTGGRGYTF. This chain joins TRBV2 and TRBJ1-2, with 11 bases fitting TRBD1. Trimming took 4 bases from V and 8 from J; bases not matched to a gene: 3. The CDR3 extends over 13 amino acids. Per germline, CDR1 SNHLY and CDR2 FYNNEI.

The genes are TRBV30 and TRBJ2-7, with 15 bases fitting TRBD2. J lost 4 bases, V lost 2 bases, and 6 bases had no gene match. CDR3 length: 16 residues. Germline V CDR1 and CDR2: GTSNPN, SVGIG (reference sequence). The CDR3 sequence: CAWSLNGLAGGYEQYF. Written as DNA, the CDR3 is TGTGCCTGGAGTCTTAACGGACTAGCGGGAGGGTACGAGCAGTACTTC.

The chain recombines TRBV5-1 with TRBJ2-1, with TRBD2 matching over 11 bases. The CDR3 is 19 amino acids. V gave up 2 bases and J gave up 6 bases; unmatched junction bases: 16. The germline V gene has CDR1 SGHRS and CDR2 YFSETQ. CDR3 bases: TGCGCCAGCAGCTTCTTTGGTAGCGGGAGGGCCGTTCTACCCAATGAGCAGTTCTTC. Amino acids: CASSFFGSGRAVLPNEQFF.

The J gene is TRBJ2-1, the V gene TRBV21-1; the table's D call of TRBD2 was not tested on the DNA. TRBV21-1 is termed a pseudogene. The CDR3 is 16 amino acids. This CDR3 is CASSKSLAGYYNEQFF. The CDR3 nucleotides read TGTGCCAGCAGCAAATCCTTAGCGGGTTACTACAATGAGCAGTTCTTC.

This sequence joins TRBV5-1 and TRBJ2-5; a weak D match, TRBD2 (5 bases). There are 14 residues in the CDR3. CDR1 is SGHRS and CDR2 is YFSETQ in the germline V gene. The V gene lost 4 bases and the J gene lost 0 bases, with 10 bases spanning the gap. In DNA, the CDR3 is TGCGCCAGCAGCCCGGGCGGGTACCAAGAGACCCAGTACTTC. This codes for CASSPGGYQETQYF.

This chain uses TRBV7-6 with TRBJ2-1; no reliable D call. The V end was cut by 0 bases, the J end by 6 bases, with 9 bases between. The CDR3 runs to 14 residues. Germline V gene sequence: CDR1 SGHVS, CDR2 FNYEAQ. The CDR3 DNA follows: TGTGCCAGCAGCTTAGCGCCCGTTAGCAATGAGCAGTTCTTC. Protein sequence: CASSLAPVSNEQFF.

The chain has TRBV6-5 and TRBJ1-1; 8 nucleotides line up with TRBD1. Germline V gene data show CDR1 as MNHEY and CDR2 as SVGAGI. This CDR3 region has 14 residues. V lost 7 bases and J lost 2; bases outside the gene matches: 6. The chain's CDR3 is CASNKGQGNTEAFF. Here the CDR3 DNA reads TGTGCCAGCAATAAAGGACAGGGAAACACTGAAGCTTTCTTT.

This clone has a handful of counts. The chain carries TRBV10-3 and TRBJ2-7; weak D call: TRBD2 (5 bases). Germline-derived CDR1 and CDR2 are ENHRY and SYGVKD. CDR3 length: 13 residues. V was cut by 7 bases and J by 2 bases, with 12 bases left in between. The chain's CDR3 is CAITEELAYEQYF. In DNA form, the CDR3 reads TGTGCCATCACCGAGGAACTAGCCTACGAGCAGTACTTC.

This clone was seen a few times. V usage is TRBV6-6 and J usage is TRBJ2-4; a weak D match, TRBD2 (5 bases). Germline V gene sequence: CDR1 MNHNY, CDR2 SVGAGI (reference sequence). With 7 bases removed from V and 10 bases from J, the gap between germline ends came to 8 bases. The CDR3 contains 10 residues. The CDR3 DNA reads TGTGCCAGCACCGGGGTAATTCAGTACTTC. Translating gives CASTGVIQYF.

V usage is TRBV5-1 and J usage is TRBJ2-3; 7 bases are shared with TRBD2. Germline CDR1 is SGHRS and CDR2 is YFSETQ. This CDR3 region has 14 residues. V was pared by 4 bases and J by 6 bases, with 8 bases of the junction left unmatched. This chain's CDR3 is CASSPGTTTDTQYF. CDR3 DNA: TGCGCCAGCAGCCCCGGGACTACGACGGATACGCAGTATTTT.

This clone has a single count. A read error may account for a junction end that differs from germline. This chain links TRBV27 with TRBJ2-4; TRBD2 aligns across 8 bases. CDR1 is MNHEY and CDR2 is SMNVEV in the germline V gene (reference sequence). The CDR3 sequence is 17 residues long. The CDR3 here is CASTNSGTSLYQNSQYF. The CDR3 nucleotides read TGTGCCAGCACTAATAGCGGGACCTCCCTTTACCAAAACAGTCAGTACTTC.

V is TRBV6-1 and J is TRBJ2-3; TRBD2 is a possible D gene (7 bases). V was shortened by 1 base and J by 6 bases, with 11 bases between the two germline ends. The CDR3 is 14 amino acids. Per germline, CDR1 MNHNS and CDR2 SASEGT. The chain's CDR3 is CASSEGRGGDTQYF. CDR3 sequence (DNA): TGTGCCAGCAGTGAAGGGAGGGGGGGGGATACGCAGTATTTT.

The table lists this clone with a count of one. The chain has TRBV29-1 and TRBJ2-3; no clear D. The V gene's germline CDR1 is SQVTM and CDR2 ANQGSEA. The V end lost 0 bases, the J end lost 3 bases, and 4 bases lay between the germline ends. This CDR3 contains 12 residues. The CDR3 DNA sequence: TGCAGCGTTGAAGAACTTACAGATACGCAGTATTTT. Amino acid sequence: CSVEELTDTQYF.

Comment on this clone: A junction end diverges from the germline sequence, so it may reflect a read error. V usage is TRBV25-1 and J usage is TRBJ2-4; 8 nucleotides agree with TRBD2. The CDR3 totals 14 residues. Germline V gene data show CDR1 as MGHDK and CDR2 as SYGVNS. CDR3 protein: CASSPAGDINSQYF. The CDR3 DNA sequence: TGTGCCAGCAGTCCAGCGGGAGATATAAACAGTCAGTACTTC.

This chain connects TRBV5-1 to TRBJ2-2; 7 bases fit TRBD1. The CDR3 has 16 amino acids. The V gene end was trimmed by 4 bases and the J gene end by 0 bases; junction bases not matched to a gene: 6. Germline V lookup: CDR1 SGHRS, CDR2 YFSETQ. The CDR3 DNA sequence: TGCGCCAGCAGCCTCAGGGGGTTAACGAACACCGGGGAGCTGTTTTTT. Encoded protein: CASSLRGLTNTGELFF.

The chain links TRBV19 to TRBJ2-2; 10 bases match TRBD2. With 7 bases clipped from V and 3 bases from J, the junction kept 11 bases outside the gene matches. The CDR3 is made up of 17 amino acids. Germline CDR1 reads LNHDA; CDR2 reads SQIVND (reference sequence). The CDR3 DNA reads TGTGCCAGTACCCTCATTGGACTAGCGGATCACACCGGGGAGCTGTTTTTT. It codes for CASTLIGLADHTGELFF.

V usage is TRBV7-3 and J usage is TRBJ2-2, with TRBD2 identical over 9 bases. V trimming: 4 bases; J trimming: 7 bases; junction bases outside the gene matches: 7. Germline values: CDR1 SGHTA, CDR2 FQGTGA. CDR3 length: 15 amino acids. The CDR3 coding sequence is TGTGCCAGCAGCTCCGGGACTAGCTTTGGCGGGGAGCTGTTTTTT. This encodes CASSSGTSFGGELFF.

This clone was observed a few times. The CDR3: CASSPQYSGANVLTF. CDR3 DNA: TGTGCCAGCAGCCCCCAGTATTCTGGGGCCAACGTCCTGACTTTC. V and J are TRBV7-9 and TRBJ2-6; no clear D gene. Germline values: CDR1 SEHNR, CDR2 FQNEAQ (reference sequence). Deletions cut 5 bases from V and 1 base from J, with 9 bases between. The CDR3 contains 15 residues.

A single count supports this clone. The CDR3 coding sequence is TGTGCCAGTAGTATTGGACAGCGGGACGGAACCGGGGAGCTGTTTTTT. Protein product: CASSIGQRDGTGELFF. The chain combines TRBV19 with TRBJ2-2; possible D gene TRBD2, 7 bases. The V gene lost 3 bases and the J gene lost 5 bases, with 16 bases spanning the gap. CDR3 length: 16 amino acids. The germline gives CDR1 LNHDA, CDR2 SQIVND (reference sequence).

The chain uses TRBV19 and TRBJ2-7; 9 positions match TRBD1. The trim removed 5 bases at V and 2 bases at J, leaving 7 bases unmatched. The length of the CDR3 is 15 residues. Germline V CDR1 and CDR2: LNHDA, SQIVND (reference sequence). CDR3 bases: TGTGCCAGTAGTCCCGGGACAGGGCTCACCTACGAGCAGTACTTC. It specifies CASSPGTGLTYEQYF. Full variable domain (outside the CDR3, taken from reference TRBV19 and TRBJ2-7): DGGITQSPKYLFRKEGQNVTLSCEQNLNHDAMYWYRQDPGQGLRLIYYSQIVNDFQKGDIAEGYSVSREKKESFPLTVTSAQKNPTAFYLCASSPGTGLTYEQYFGPGTRLTVT.

The rearrangement links TRBV15 to TRBJ2-3; unclear D gene. V was pared by 1 base and J by 3 bases, with 11 bases between. Germline loops: CDR1 LNHNV, CDR2 YYDKDF (reference sequence). CDR3 size: 15 residues. The CDR3 DNA is TGTGCCACCAGCAGAGTAACCAGTTCGACAGATACGCAGTATTTT. Protein product: CATSRVTSSTDTQYF.

The V gene is TRBV7-9, the J gene TRBJ1-1; TRBD1 is a possible D gene (5 bases). The V end lost 4 bases, the J end lost 4 bases, and 13 bases lay between the germline ends. Germline-derived CDR1 and CDR2 are SEHNR and FQNEAQ (reference sequence). This CDR3 spans 14 amino acids. Here the CDR3 reads CASSSDSPATEAFF. The CDR3 bases are TGTGCCAGCAGCTCTGACAGTCCAGCCACTGAAGCTTTCTTT.

The chain couples TRBV5-5 to TRBJ1-5; D is ambiguous. With 2 bases removed from V and 5 bases from J, the gap between germline ends came to 8 bases. The CDR3 is 13 amino acids. CDR1 and CDR2 from the germline V gene are SGHKS and YYEKEE (reference sequence). Written as DNA, the CDR3 is TGTGCCAGCAGCTTTAGTTCCGATCAGCCCCAGCATTTT. It yields the protein CASSFSSDQPQHF.